A selection of T cell receptor beta chains follows, all from one sample in a study of blood T cell repertoires in COVID-19. Using immunoSEQ multiplex PCR, the repertoire was profiled, and TCRdb retains in-frame clones only, with some absent. The sample contains about 92,000 clones, about 85% of which appear only once. Source material: peripheral blood. The source of these receptors is a human donor in a cohort sampled during active COVID-19. Both conserved end residues are part of each CDR3. The order of the fields is V gene, clone size, J gene, D gene, CDR3 DNA, CDR3 protein. A D gene is named only where the DNA matches it firmly. Where a row states a size, it is once, few, many or the class of an expanded clone; other rows omit it.

>TRBV6-5|.|TRBJ1-1|TRBD1
TGTGCCAGCAACGTGGACAGGGGGCCTAACACTGAAGCTTTCTTT
CASNVDRGPNTEAFF
>TRBV7-9|.|TRBJ1-1|.
TGTGCCAGCAGTCAACCCCAAGGAGCTACGTACACTGAAGCTTTCTTT
CASSQPQGATYTEAFF
>TRBV12-3/TRBV12-4|.|TRBJ1-1|.
TGTGCCAGCCGAAGAATTGCGTACACTGAAGCTTTCTTT
CASRRIAYTEAFF
>TRBV9|.|TRBJ2-2|TRBD1
TGTGCCAGCAGCCCAGAGTCCGGGACAGGGTACGGCGGGGAGCTGTTTTTT
CASSPESGTGYGGELFF
>TRBV6-2/TRBV6-3|.|TRBJ1-1|.
TGTGCCAGCAGTTACCCCGTGGGGGGGGCAAGCACTGAAGCTTTCTTT
CASSYPVGGASTEAFF
>TRBV5-1|.|TRBJ1-1|.
TGCGCCAGCAGCTTGGTTCCGGGAGGAGGCACTGAAGCTTTCTTT
CASSLVPGGGTEAFF
>TRBV5-3|.|TRBJ1-1|TRBD1
TGTGCCAGAAGCTTGGATGGGACAGTTAACACTGAAGCTTTCTTT
CARSLDGTVNTEAFF
>TRBV11-3|.|TRBJ2-5|.
TGTGCCAGCAGCTTAGGGGGGGTAGGGTCGAACCAAGAGACCCAGTACTTC
CASSLGGVGSNQETQYF
>TRBV5-4|once|TRBJ2-2|TRBD2
TGTGCCAGCAGCTTTCCGGGACTAGCCTCCGGGGAGCTGTTTTTT
CASSFPGLASGELFF
>TRBV5-6|.|TRBJ1-2|.
TGTGCCAGCAGCCCTGGACAGAGCAGCTATGGCTACACCTTC
CASSPGQSSYGYTF
>TRBV6-5|.|TRBJ1-1|.
TGTGCCAGCAGTAGGGAGAATGAAGCTTTCTTT
CASSRENEAFF